This T cell receptor (beta chain) was recorded in a study of cytomegalovirus exposure and HLA in healthy donors. Study-level information: T cells numbering about 200 million yielded around 120 million unique TCR beta sequences in an earlier analysis. Study conclusions and caveats: Researchers reported in a later analysis that a missense DCLRE1C variant was tied to TCR beta V- and J-gene trimming. The likely origin of a cluster of highly shared sequence variants was a sequencing artifact. Per published accounts, TCR beta sequences correctly predicted the HLA-A and HLA-B alleles of most subjects.

Notes on this clone: The antigen remains unidentified.

Both 60 Vbeta primers and 13 Jbeta primers went into the PCR. Only in-frame clones appear in the TCRdb table, and some are missing; sequencing was by immunoSEQ multiplex PCR. The table lists 110,000 to 150,000 clones, almost 85% of them singletons. This TCR came from a man between 18 and 29 years old in good health and CMV-seropositive. The sequenced sample consisted of PBMCs.

In DNA, the CDR3 is TGTGCCAGCAGGCTAATACCAGGGGTTGGAGAGACCCAGTACTTC. This sequence encodes CASRLIPGVGETQYF. The J gene is TRBJ2-5, the V gene TRBV28; D is possibly TRBD1 (6 bases). V lost 6 bases and J lost 4, with 18 bases in between. The CDR3 has 15 residues. Germline V gene data show CDR1 as MDHEN and CDR2 as SYDVKM.